The 9 T cell receptor beta chains below come from one sample, sequenced in a study of spatial heterogeneity in lung cancer. Regarding time point: sample taken at primary tumor resection. Via MiXCR, TCRdb re-called the 5' RACE reads, giving one row per CDR3 protein. The sample lists nearly 15,000 distinct CDR3 sequences; about 7% were seen once. Their antigens are not known. Whole-study findings and limits: Tumoral mutation counts were tracked by counts of expanded intratumoral alpha and beta TCRs.

The specimen was lung tumor tissue, collected at surgery. The receptors were gathered from a male donor with early-stage non-small cell lung cancer.

The V and J genes are TRBV20-1 and TRBJ1-2; 9 bases line up with TRBD1. The CDR3 loop spans 14 amino acids. The V and J ends lost 1 base and 2 bases, in that order; junction bases with no gene match: 2. CDR1 is DFQATT, CDR2 SNEGSKA, per germline (reference sequence). CDR3 sequence: CSARGTGENYGYTF. The CDR3 region has the DNA TGCAGTGCTAGAGGGACAGGGGAGAACTATGGCTACACCTTC.

This clonotype was observed a few times. The rearrangement joins TRBV6-5 to TRBJ1-1, with D tentatively TRBD1 (6 bases). The CDR3 is 14 amino acids. Germline CDR1 reads MNHEY; CDR2 reads SVGAGI. Trimming removed 4 bases from V and 7 bases from J, with 16 bases in between. CDR3 protein: CASSSGHRGGEAFF. For the CDR3, the DNA is TGTGCCAGCAGTTCGGGACATCGGGGGGGTGAAGCTTTCTTT.

The sample holds many counts of this clonotype. V is TRBV20-1 and J is TRBJ2-7; D is unresolved. The CDR3 spans 16 residues. CDR1 is DFQATT, CDR2 SNEGSKA, per germline (reference sequence). V was pared by 1 base and J by 5 bases, with 21 bases between. The CDR3 coding sequence is TGCAGTGCTAGAGGTATAGGACGACCCGGCTTCCACGAGCAGTACTTC. It codes for CSARGIGRPGFHEQYF.

This chain connects TRBV4-3 to TRBJ1-1; 9 nucleotides line up with TRBD1. CDR1 is LGHNA, CDR2 YSLEER, per germline. V shed 2 bases, J shed 4 bases, and the junction held 2 bases outside the gene matches. The CDR3 extends over 14 amino acids. The CDR3 DNA sequence: TGCGCCAGCAGCCAACAGACAGGGGGCACTGAAGCTTTCTTT. Encoded protein: CASSQQTGGTEAFF.

The chain recombines TRBV7-2 with TRBJ1-1; no definite D call. The CDR3 runs 11 residues. Per the germline V gene, CDR1 is SGHTA and CDR2 is FQGNSA. V was trimmed by 4 bases and J by 6 bases, leaving 6 bases between them. This CDR3 is CASSSSPEAFF. CDR3 nucleotide sequence: TGTGCCAGCAGCTCAAGCCCTGAAGCTTTCTTT. The whole variable domain, filled in from reference TRBV7-2 and TRBJ1-1, reads GAGVSQSPSNKVTEKGKDVELRCDPISGHTALYWYRQSLGQGLEFLIYFQGNSAPDKSGLPSDRFSAERTGGSVSTLTIQRTQQEDSAVYLCASSSSPEAFFGQGTRLTVV.

This clonotype was counted many times. The chain employs TRBV14 and TRBJ2-7; either TRBD1 or TRBD2 may supply D (6 bases each). V gave up 0 bases and J gave up 3 bases, with 12 bases separating them. The length of the CDR3 is 15 residues. CDR1 SGHDN and CDR2 FVKESK come from the germline V gene. The CDR3: CASSQDPGGFYEQYF. The CDR3, as DNA: TGTGCCAGCAGCCAAGATCCCGGGGGCTTCTACGAGCAGTACTTC.

The table lists this clonotype with many counts. The gene calls are TRBV10-2 and TRBJ2-7; D possibly corresponds to TRBD1 (5 bases). The CDR3 runs 13 residues. Germline V gene lookup returns CDR1 WSHSY and CDR2 SAAADI. Trimming took 2 bases from V and 6 from J, leaving 11 bases between them. This CDR3 reads CASSEARAFEQYV. The CDR3 DNA follows: TGCGCCAGCAGTGAGGCCAGGGCCTTCGAGCAGTACGTC.

The gene calls are TRBV6-2 or TRBV6-3 and TRBJ1-5; tentative D call: TRBD1 (5 bases). The CDR3 length is 13 residues. V was trimmed by 10 bases and J by 7 bases, leaving 17 bases between them. Germline lookup yields CDR1 MNHEY and CDR2 SVGEGT. CDR3 DNA: TGTGCCACCCGCCCGGGGAAGGGGCAGCCCCAGCATTTT. Translated, it gives CATRPGKGQPQHF.

The sample holds many counts of this clonotype. J is TRBJ2-1 and V is TRBV9; D may correspond to TRBD1 or TRBD2 (5 bases each). This CDR3 is built from 14 residues. The germline V gene has CDR1 SGDLS and CDR2 YYNGEE. V lost 0 bases and J lost 8, with 12 bases in between. CDR3 sequence (DNA): TGTGCCAGCAGCGTAGCGGGGCAAGCCGATGAGCAGTTCTTC. Translating it yields CASSVAGQADEQFF.